This paragraph reports one TCR beta chain. Its target antigen remains unknown. Base-call qualities are not available, and no considerably larger clone is one nucleotide away. TCRbeta CDR3 regions were amplified from genomic DNA using the immunoSEQ Assay, a bias-controlled multiplex PCR. The paper's processing steps were these. Nucleated cell counts per sample were estimated from amplification of reference gene primers within the assay. To quantify the absolute abundance of each unique TCRbeta CDR3 rearrangement, sequence reads were collapsed and filtered. For each sample, productive Simpson clonality was calculated as the square root of Simpson's diversity index across productive rearrangements. Entries here come from immuneACCESS through TCRdb and include only in-frame sequences with V and J called. Some clones fail to appear in such tables; in the studies checked, an unresolved V gene covers under half of the shortfall, and the cause of the remainder is unknown. V and J calls and clone size follow that table, whereas D and trimming were derived from the DNA. This sample has roughly 400,000 clones in its table, and roughly 86% of those were observed once. The ten largest clones represent 2% to 2.5% of the sample.

This sample is part of a study of blood T cell repertoires in COVID-19 (dated by TCRdb to the early 2020s). Broadly, across the study: Collaborator samples came from the United States, Italy and Spain and covered acute and convalescent phases of COVID-19. Deeply sampled blood TCRbeta repertoires from subjects exposed to, actively infected with, or recovered from COVID-19 were included in the dataset. A freely available public database, intended as a resource for researchers studying the immune response to SARS-CoV-2, is where the repertoires were released. Samples came from the ongoing ImmuneRACE study (first 160 participants) plus 1,254 subjects from 6 global collaborators. The sample metadata nearly always contained a de-identified subject ID, COVID-19 status, age in years and sex. HLA class I and class II types, where available, came from metadata supplied by the sample provider rather than from assay-based typing. The prospective study material was composed of cDNA or gDNA derived from T cells, B-cell-depleted T cells, or PBMCs. General findings and caveats noted by the study authors: Clinical and demographic metadata were provided uncurated, with the amount varying by source and participant.

In the prospective study, participants were about 18 to 90 years old, resided in fewer than 25 geographic areas of the United States, and were enrolled through a virtual design. Cohort assignment in the prospective study relied on participant-reported clinical history from a screening survey and a study questionnaire. In the prospective study, whole blood, serum and a nasopharyngeal or oropharyngeal swab were collected from each participant by mobile phlebotomists. Prospective study participants could optionally give additional blood draws and questionnaires over an approximately 2-month period. Prospective study blood samples were shipped either frozen or at room temperature before DNA extraction. Based on the germline V gene, the CDR1 and CDR2 sequences are SGDLS and YYNGEE. Trimming takes 3 bases from V and 5 bases from J, and the germline ends sit 14 bases apart. The CDR3 numbers 14 residues from cysteine through phenylalanine. Only the CDR3 portion is preserved as DNA: 42 bases, with reading frame beginning at the first base.

The receptor was derived from a woman aged 40 to 50 with acute COVID-19. This receptor chain uses TRBV9 and TRBJ2-5; D gene: possibly TRBD2, on 5 matching bases. Sequencing was carried out using PBMCs or T cells enriched from blood (not recorded which). Here the CDR3 is given as CASSAEGVTETQYF. The DNA sequence is as follows: TGTGCCAGCAGCGCCGAGGGAGTCACGGAGACCCAGTACTTC.